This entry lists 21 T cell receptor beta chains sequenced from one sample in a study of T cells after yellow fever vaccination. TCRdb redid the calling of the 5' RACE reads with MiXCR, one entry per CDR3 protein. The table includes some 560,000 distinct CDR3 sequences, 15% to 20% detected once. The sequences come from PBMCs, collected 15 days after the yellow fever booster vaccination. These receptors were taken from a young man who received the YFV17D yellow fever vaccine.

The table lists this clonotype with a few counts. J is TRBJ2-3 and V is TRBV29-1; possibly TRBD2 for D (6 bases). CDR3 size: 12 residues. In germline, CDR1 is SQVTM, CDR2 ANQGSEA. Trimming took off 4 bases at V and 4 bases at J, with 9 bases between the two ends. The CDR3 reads CSVAWGADTQYF. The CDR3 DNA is TGCAGCGTTGCATGGGGGGCAGATACGCAGTATTTT.

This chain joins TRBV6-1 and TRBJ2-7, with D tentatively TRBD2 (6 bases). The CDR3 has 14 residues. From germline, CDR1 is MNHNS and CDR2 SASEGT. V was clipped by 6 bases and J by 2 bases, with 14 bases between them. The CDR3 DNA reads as TGTGCCAGCAGCGGGGGAGGCCACCCCTACGAGCAGTACTTC. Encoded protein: CASSGGGHPYEQYF.

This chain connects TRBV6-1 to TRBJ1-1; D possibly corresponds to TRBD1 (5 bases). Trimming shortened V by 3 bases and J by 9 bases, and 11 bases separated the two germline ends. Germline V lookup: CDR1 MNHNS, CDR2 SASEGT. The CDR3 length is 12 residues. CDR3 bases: TGTGCCAGCAGTGATCGGGTGGACAAAGCTTTCTTT. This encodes CASSDRVDKAFF.

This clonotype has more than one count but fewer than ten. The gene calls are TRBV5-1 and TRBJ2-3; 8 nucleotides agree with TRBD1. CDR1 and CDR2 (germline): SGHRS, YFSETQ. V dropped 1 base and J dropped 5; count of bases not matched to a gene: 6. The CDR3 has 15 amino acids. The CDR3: CASSLSGQGRDTQYF. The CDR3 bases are TGCGCCAGCAGCTTGAGCGGACAGGGTCGAGATACGCAGTATTTT. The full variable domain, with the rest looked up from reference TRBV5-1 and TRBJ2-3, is KAGVTQTPRYLIKTRGQQVTLSCSPISGHRSVSWYQQTPGQGLQFLFEYFSETQRNKGNFPGRFSGRQFSNSRSEMNVSTLELGDSALYLCASSLSGQGRDTQYFGPGTRLTVL.

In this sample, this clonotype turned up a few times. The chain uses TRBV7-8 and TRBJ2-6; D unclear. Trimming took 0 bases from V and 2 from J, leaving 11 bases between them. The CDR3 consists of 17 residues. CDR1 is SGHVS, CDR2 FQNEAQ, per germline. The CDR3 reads CASSLARLGTGANVLTF. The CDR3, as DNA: TGTGCCAGCAGCTTAGCGCGATTAGGGACTGGGGCCAACGTCCTGACTTTC.

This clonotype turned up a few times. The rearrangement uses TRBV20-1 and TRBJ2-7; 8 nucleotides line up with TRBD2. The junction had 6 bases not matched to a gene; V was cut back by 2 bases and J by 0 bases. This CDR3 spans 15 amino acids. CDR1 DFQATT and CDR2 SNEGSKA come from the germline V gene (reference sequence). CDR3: CSARSHSGSSYEQYF. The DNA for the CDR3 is TGCAGTGCTAGATCACACAGCGGGAGCTCCTACGAGCAGTACTTC.

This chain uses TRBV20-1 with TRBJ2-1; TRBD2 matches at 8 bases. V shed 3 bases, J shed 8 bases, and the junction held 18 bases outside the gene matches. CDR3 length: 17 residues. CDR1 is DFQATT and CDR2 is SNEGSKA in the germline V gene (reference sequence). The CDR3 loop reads CSARGGREGPGSYEQFF. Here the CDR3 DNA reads TGCAGTGCTAGGGGGGGTCGGGAGGGCCCAGGTTCGTATGAGCAGTTCTTC.

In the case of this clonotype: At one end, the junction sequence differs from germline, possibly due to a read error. The CDR3 loop is CASSPSGRPPGELFF. The DNA of the CDR3 is TGTGCTAGCAGCCCTAGCGGGAGGCCCCCCGGGGAGCTGTTTTTT. The chain uses TRBV7-7 and TRBJ2-2; TRBD2 matches at 11 bases. CDR3 length: 15 residues. The germline gives CDR1 SSHAT, CDR2 FNYEAQ (reference sequence).

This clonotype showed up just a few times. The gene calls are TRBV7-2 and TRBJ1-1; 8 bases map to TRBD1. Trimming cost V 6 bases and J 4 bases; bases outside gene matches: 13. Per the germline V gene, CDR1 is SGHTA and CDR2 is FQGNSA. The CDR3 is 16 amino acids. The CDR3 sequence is CASSAGPVTGVTEAFF. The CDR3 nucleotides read TGTGCCAGCAGTGCAGGCCCCGTGACAGGGGTCACTGAAGCTTTCTTT. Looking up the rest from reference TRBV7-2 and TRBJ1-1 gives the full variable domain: GAGVSQSPSNKVTEKGKDVELRCDPISGHTALYWYRQSLGQGLEFLIYFQGNSAPDKSGLPSDRFSAERTGGSVSTLTIQRTQQEDSAVYLCASSAGPVTGVTEAFFGQGTRLTVV.

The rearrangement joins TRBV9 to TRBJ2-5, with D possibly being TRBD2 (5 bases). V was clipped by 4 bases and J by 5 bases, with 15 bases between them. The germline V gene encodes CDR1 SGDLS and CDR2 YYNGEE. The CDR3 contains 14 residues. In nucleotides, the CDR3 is TGTGCCAGCAGCCCACCTCCGGAGCGGGAGACCCAGTACTTC. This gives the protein CASSPPPERETQYF.

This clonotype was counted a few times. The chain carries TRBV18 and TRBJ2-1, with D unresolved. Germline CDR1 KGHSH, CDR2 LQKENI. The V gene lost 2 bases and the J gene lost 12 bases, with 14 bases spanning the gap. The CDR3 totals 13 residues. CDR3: CASSPSQYDAQFF. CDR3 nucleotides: TGTGCCAGCTCACCAAGCCAGTATGATGCGCAGTTCTTC.

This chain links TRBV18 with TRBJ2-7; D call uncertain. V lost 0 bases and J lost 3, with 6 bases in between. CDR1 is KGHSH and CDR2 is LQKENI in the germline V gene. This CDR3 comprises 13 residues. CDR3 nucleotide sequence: TGTGCCAGCTCACCACCTACGTACTACGAGCAGTACTTC. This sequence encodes CASSPPTYYEQYF.

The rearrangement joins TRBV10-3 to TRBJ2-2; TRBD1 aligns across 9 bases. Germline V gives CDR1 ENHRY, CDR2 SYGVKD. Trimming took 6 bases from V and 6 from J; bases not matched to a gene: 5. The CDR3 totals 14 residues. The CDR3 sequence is CAIRRDRASGELFF. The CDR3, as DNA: TGTGCCATCAGACGGGACAGGGCATCCGGGGAGCTGTTTTTT.

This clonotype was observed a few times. The DNA of the CDR3 is TGTGCCAGCCTAGGGAATGAGCAGTTCTTC. Translating it yields CASLGNEQFF. V and J are TRBV7-9 and TRBJ2-1; no firm D call. Trimming left V 8 bases short and J 7 bases short, with 6 bases between. In germline, CDR1 is SEHNR, CDR2 FQNEAQ (reference sequence). The CDR3 totals 10 residues.

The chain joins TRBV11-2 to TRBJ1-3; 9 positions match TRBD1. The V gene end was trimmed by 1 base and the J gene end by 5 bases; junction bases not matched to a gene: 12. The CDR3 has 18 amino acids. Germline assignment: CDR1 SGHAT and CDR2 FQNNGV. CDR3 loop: CASSLVGTGTFARNTIYF. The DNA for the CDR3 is TGTGCCAGCAGCTTAGTCGGGACAGGGACATTTGCGAGAAACACCATATATTTT.

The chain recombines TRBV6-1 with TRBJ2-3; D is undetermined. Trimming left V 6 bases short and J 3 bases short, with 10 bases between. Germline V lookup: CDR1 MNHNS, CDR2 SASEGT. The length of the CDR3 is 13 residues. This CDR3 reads CASRRDGTDTQYF. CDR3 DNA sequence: TGTGCCAGCAGGAGAGACGGTACAGATACGCAGTATTTT.

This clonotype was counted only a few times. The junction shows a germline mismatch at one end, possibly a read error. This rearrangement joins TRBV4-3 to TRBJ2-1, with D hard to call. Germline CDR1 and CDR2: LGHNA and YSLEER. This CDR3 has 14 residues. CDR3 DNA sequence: TGCGCCAGCAGCCAAGAGGTTTCCTCCAATGAGCAGTTCTTC. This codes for CASSQEVSSNEQFF.

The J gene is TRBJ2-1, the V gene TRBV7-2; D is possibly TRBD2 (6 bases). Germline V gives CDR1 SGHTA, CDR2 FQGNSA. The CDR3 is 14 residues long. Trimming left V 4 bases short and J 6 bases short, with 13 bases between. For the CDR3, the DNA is TGTGCCAGCAGCTCTCTGGTCGGGGGCAATGAGCAGTTCTTC. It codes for CASSSLVGGNEQFF.

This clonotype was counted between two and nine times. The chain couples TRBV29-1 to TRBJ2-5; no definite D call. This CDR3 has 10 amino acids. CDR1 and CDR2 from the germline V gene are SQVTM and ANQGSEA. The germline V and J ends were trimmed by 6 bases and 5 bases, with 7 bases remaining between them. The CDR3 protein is CSVRKETQYF. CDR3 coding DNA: TGCAGCGTGAGAAAGGAGACCCAGTACTTC.

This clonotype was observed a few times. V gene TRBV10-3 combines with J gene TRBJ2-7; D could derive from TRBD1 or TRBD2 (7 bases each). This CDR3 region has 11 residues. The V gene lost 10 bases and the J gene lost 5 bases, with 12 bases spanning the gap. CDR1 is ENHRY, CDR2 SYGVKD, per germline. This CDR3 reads CATGGTDEQYF. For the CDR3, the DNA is TGTGCCACCGGGGGGACAGACGAGCAGTACTTC.

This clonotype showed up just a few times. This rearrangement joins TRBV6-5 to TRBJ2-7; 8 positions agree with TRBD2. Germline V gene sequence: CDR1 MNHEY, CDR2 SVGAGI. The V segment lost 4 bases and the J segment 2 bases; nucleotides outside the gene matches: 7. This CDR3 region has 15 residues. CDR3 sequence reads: CASSSGTSEAYEQYF. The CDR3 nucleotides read TGTGCCAGCAGTTCCGGGACTAGTGAGGCCTACGAGCAGTACTTC.